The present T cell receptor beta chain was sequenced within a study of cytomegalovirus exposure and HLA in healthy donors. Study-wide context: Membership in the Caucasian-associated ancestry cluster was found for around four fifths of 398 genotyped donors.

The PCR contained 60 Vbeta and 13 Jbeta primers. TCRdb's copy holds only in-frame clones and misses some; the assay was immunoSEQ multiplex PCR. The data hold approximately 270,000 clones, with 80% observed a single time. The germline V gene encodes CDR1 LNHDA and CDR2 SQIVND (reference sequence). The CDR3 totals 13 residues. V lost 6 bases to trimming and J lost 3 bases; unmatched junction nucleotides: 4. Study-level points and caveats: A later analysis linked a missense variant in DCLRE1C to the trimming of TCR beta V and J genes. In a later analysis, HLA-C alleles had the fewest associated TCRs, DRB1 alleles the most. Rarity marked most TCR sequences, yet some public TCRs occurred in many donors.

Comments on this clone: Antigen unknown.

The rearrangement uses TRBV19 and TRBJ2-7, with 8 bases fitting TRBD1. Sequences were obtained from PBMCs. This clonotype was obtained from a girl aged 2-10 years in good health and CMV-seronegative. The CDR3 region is CASSNGQGYEQYF. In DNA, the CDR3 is TGTGCCAGTAGCAATGGACAGGGCTACGAGCAGTACTTC.